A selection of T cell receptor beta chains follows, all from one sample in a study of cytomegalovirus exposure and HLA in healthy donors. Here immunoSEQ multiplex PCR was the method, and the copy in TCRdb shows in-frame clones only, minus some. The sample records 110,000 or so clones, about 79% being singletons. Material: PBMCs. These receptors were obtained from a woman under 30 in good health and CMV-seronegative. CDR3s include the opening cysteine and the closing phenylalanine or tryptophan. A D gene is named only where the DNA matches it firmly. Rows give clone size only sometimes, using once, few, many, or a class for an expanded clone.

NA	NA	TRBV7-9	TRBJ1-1	TGTGCCAGCAGCTTAACAGAGAACACTGAAGCTTTCTTT	CASSLTENTEAFF
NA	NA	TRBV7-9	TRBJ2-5	TGTGCCAGCAGCCCCGTTGGAGGCGAGACCCAGTACTTC	CASSPVGGETQYF
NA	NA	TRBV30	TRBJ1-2	TGTGCCTGGAGTCGGTTAGGGGTGCTGAGGGGCTACACCTTC	CAWSRLGVLRGYTF
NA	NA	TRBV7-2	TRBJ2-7	TGTGCCAGCAGCTTAGCGCAAGCGGGCCCCTACGAGCAGTACTTC	CASSLAQAGPYEQYF
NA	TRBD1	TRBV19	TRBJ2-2	TGTGCCAGTAGAAGGGCAGGGGGCACCGGGGAGCTGTTTTTT	CASRRAGGTGELFF
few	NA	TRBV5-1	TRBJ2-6	TGCGCCAGCAGCGAGATGAGTGGGGCCAACGTCCTGACTTTC	CASSEMSGANVLTF
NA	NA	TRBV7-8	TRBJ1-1	TGTGCCAGCAGCTTAAAGTCGGGGGGCGGATTTAACACTGAAGCTTTCTTT	CASSLKSGGGFNTEAFF
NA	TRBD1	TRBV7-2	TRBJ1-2	TGTGCCAGCAGCCTGGACAGGGAAGTAAGTGGCTACACCTTC	CASSLDREVSGYTF
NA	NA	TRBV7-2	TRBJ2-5	TGTGCCAGCAGCTTTGTAGGGGATGAGACCCAGTACTTC	CASSFVGDETQYF
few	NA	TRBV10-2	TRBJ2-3	TGCGCCAGCAGTGATTTATCCACAGATACGCAGTATTTT	CASSDLSTDTQYF
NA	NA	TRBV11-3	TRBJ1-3	TGTGCCAGCAGCTTAGTCGCAGGCACTGGAAACACCATATATTTT	CASSLVAGTGNTIYF
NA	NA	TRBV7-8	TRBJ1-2	TGTGCCAGCAGCTTAGATTCCCCAGGGCCACTCTATGGCTACACCTTC	CASSLDSPGPLYGYTF